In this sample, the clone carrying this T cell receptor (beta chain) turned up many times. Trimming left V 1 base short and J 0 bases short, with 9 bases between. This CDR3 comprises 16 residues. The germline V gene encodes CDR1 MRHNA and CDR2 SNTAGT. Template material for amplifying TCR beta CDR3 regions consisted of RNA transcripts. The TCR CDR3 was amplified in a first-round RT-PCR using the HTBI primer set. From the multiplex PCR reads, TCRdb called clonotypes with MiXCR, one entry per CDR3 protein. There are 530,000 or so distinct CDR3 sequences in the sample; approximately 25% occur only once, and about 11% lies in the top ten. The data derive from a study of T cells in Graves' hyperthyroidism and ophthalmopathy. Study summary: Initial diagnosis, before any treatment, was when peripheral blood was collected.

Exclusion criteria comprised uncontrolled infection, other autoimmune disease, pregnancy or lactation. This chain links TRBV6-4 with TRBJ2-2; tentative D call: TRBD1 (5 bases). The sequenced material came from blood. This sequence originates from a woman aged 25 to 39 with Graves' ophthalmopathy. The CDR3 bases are TGTGCCAGCAGTGACTTCGACAGCGCGAACACCGGGGAGCTGTTTTTT. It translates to CASSDFDSANTGELFF.